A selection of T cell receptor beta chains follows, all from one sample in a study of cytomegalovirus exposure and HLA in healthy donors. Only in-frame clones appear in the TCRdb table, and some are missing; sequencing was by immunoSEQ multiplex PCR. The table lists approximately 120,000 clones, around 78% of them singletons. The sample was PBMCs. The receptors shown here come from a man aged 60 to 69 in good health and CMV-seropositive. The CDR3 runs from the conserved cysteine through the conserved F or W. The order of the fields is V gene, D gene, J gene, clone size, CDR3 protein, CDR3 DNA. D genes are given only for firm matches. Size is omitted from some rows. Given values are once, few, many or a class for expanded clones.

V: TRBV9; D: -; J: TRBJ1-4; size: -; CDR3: CASSVVERDKGGPYRYF; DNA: TGTGCCAGCAGCGTAGTGGAGCGGGACAAGGGTGGACCGTACAGGTATTTT
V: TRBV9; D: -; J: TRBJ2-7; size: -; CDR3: CASSHGGDTYEQYF; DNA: TGTGCCAGCAGCCATGGGGGGGACACCTACGAGCAGTACTTC
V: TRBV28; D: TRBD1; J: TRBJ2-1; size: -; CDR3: CASSLYPGQGTINEQFF; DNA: TGTGCCAGCAGTTTATACCCCGGACAGGGGACCATAAATGAGCAGTTCTTC
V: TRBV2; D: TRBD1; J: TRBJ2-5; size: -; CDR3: CASSSRGRETQYF; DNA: TGTGCCAGCAGTTCCAGGGGGCGGGAGACCCAGTACTTC
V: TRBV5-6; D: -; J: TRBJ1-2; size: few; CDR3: CASTVRGYYGYTF; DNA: TGTGCCAGCACCGTAAGGGGTTACTATGGCTACACCTTC
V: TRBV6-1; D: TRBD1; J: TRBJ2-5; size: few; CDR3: CASSAGGWETQYF; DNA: TGTGCCAGCAGTGCAGGGGGCTGGGAGACCCAGTACTTC
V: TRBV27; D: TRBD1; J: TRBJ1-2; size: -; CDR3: CASSWTGGAGGYTF; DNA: TGTGCCAGCAGTTGGACAGGGGGCGCAGGTGGCTACACCTTC
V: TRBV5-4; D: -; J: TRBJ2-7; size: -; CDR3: CASSLARGAGEQYF; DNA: TGTGCCAGCAGCTTGGCCCGGGGTGCAGGAGAGCAGTACTTC
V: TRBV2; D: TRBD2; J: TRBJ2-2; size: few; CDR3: CASRTSGFSGELFF; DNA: TGTGCCAGCAGGACTAGCGGGTTCTCCGGGGAGCTGTTTTTT
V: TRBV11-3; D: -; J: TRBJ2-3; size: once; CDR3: CASSLVSDTQYF; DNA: TGTGCCAGCAGCTTAGTGTCGGATACGCAGTATTTT
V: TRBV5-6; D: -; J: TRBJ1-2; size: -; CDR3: CASSGGSGAYGYTF; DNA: TGTGCCAGCAGCGGGGGGAGTGGCGCGTATGGCTACACCTTC
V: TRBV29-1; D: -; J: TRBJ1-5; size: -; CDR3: CSASLQVEPSNQPQHF; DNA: TGCAGCGCCTCGTTGCAGGTAGAGCCTTCCAATCAGCCCCAGCATTTT
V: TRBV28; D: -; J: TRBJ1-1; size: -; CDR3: CASSQGMTEAFF; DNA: TGTGCCAGCAGTCAGGGAATGACTGAAGCTTTCTTT
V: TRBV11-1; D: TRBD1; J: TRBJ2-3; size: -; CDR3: CASSPRDRGVDPDTQYF; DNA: TGTGCCAGCAGCCCCCGGGACAGGGGGGTAGACCCCGATACGCAGTATTTT
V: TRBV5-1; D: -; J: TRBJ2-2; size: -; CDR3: CASSLGTTTSNTGELFF; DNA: TGCGCCAGCAGCTTGGGGACTACCACCTCGAACACCGGGGAGCTGTTTTTT
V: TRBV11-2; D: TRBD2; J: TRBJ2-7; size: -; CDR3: CASSLDGLAGVTYEQYF; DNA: TGTGCCAGCAGCTTAGACGGACTAGCGGGGGTCACCTACGAGCAGTACTTC
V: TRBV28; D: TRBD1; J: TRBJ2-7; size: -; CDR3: CASNNGTGRHEQYF; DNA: TGTGCCAGCAACAACGGGACAGGGCGCCACGAGCAGTACTTC
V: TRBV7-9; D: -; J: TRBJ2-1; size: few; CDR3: CASSLGSSTSTDEQFF; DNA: TGTGCCAGCAGCTTAGGAAGTAGTACTAGCACGGATGAGCAGTTCTTC
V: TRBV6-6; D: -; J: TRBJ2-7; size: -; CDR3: CASSNQQGYSYEQYF; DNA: TGTGCCAGCAGCAATCAACAGGGTTACTCCTACGAGCAGTACTTC
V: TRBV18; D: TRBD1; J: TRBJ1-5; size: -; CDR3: CASSPGQGWSNQPQHF; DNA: TGTGCCAGCTCACCGGGACAGGGCTGGAGCAATCAGCCCCAGCATTTT
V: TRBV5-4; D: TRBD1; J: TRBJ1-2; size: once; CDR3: CASRPDRGRYGYTF; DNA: TGTGCCAGCAGACCCGACAGGGGAAGGTATGGCTACACCTTC
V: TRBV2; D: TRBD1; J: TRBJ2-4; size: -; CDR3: CASSASTGVNIQYF; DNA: TGTGCCAGCAGTGCTTCGACAGGGGTTAACATTCAGTACTTC
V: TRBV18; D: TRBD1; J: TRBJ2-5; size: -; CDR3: CASSPGQGTQETQYF; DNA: TGTGCCAGCTCACCGGGACAGGGGACTCAAGAGACCCAGTACTTC
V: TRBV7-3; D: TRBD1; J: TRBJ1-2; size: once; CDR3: CASSPDRHYGYTF; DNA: TGTGCCAGCAGCCCGGACAGGCACTATGGCTACACCTTC
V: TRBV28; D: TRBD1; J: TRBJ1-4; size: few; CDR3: CASSLRTGTALGEKLFF; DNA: TGTGCCAGCAGCCTCAGGACAGGGACAGCGCTCGGCGAAAAACTGTTTTTT
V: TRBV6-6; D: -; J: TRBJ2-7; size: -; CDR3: CASSYSRQPNEQYF; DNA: TGTGCCAGCAGTTACTCGAGACAGCCCAACGAGCAGTACTTC
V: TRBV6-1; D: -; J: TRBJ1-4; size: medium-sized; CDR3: CASKRQVNEKLFF; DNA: TGTGCCAGCAAAAGACAGGTTAATGAAAAACTGTTTTTT
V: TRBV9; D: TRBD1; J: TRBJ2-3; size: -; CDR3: CASSVDRGDTQYF; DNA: TGTGCCAGCAGCGTCGACAGGGGGGATACGCAGTATTTT
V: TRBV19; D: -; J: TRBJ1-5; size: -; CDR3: CASSIARSGNSNQPQHF; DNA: TGTGCCAGTAGTATAGCTCGATCAGGGAATAGCAATCAGCCCCAGCATTTT
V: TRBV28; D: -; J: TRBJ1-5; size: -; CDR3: CASSLGRGGVSSNQPQHF; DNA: TGTGCCAGCAGTTTGGGGCGCGGAGGGGTAAGCAGCAATCAGCCCCAGCATTTT
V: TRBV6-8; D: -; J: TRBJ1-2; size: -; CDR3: CASSYRRQSYGYTF; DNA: TGTGCCAGCAGTTACCGACGACAGAGCTATGGCTACACCTTC